Described below is a single TCR beta chain sequence and its context. Trimming left V 5 bases short and J 4 bases short, with 21 bases between. From germline, CDR1 is LNHNV and CDR2 YYDKDF (reference sequence). The CDR3 sequence is 17 residues long. Profiling relied on immunoSEQ multiplex PCR, and the TCRdb table lists in-frame clones only, not all of them. In the table there are a few hundred thousand clones, 70% to 90% of which are singletons. This specimen comes from a study of blood T cell repertoires in COVID-19. The sample taken for sequencing was PBMCs or T cells enriched from blood (not recorded which). This chain links TRBV15 with TRBJ2-1; D is unresolved. The TCR sequence derives from a young woman who had been exposed to COVID-19. In DNA, the CDR3 is TGTGCCACCAGCGGTCCGAAACGACCGACTGCATACAATGAGCAGTTCTTC. Encoded protein: CATSGPKRPTAYNEQFF.